The subject of this entry is one T cell receptor beta chain. What it recognizes is unknown. The data originate from a study of cytomegalovirus exposure and HLA in healthy donors. Broader study findings: Highly shared variants forming one cluster were likely a sequencing artifact. The study designated about 180 TCR beta chains cytomegalovirus-associated. Evidence from a later analysis indicated that most CMV-associated TCR beta chains looked HLA-restricted.

V shed 5 bases and J 4 bases; nucleotides not matched to a gene: 7. The CDR3 runs 14 residues. In germline, CDR1 is SGHAT, CDR2 FQNNGV. All the people who gave samples were healthy bone marrow donors. Both 60 Vbeta primers and 13 Jbeta primers went into the PCR. TCRdb keeps only in-frame clones here, not all; method: immunoSEQ multiplex PCR. This table has roughly 110,000 clones, roughly 80% appearing once. This rearrangement joins TRBV11-2 to TRBJ2-7, with 8 bases aligning to TRBD2. What was sequenced was PBMCs. This receptor was obtained from a man aged 25 to 40 in good health and CMV-seropositive. The CDR3 nucleotides are TGTGCCAGCAGCCTTAGCGGGATTGGTTACGAGCAGTACGTC. Protein product: CASSLSGIGYEQYV.